This T cell receptor (beta chain) was found in a study of OX40 agonist ivuxolimab in advanced cancers. Looking at the study overall: Patients with hepatocellular carcinoma, melanoma, renal cell or head and neck cancer made up the dose-escalation patients. Three partial responders included one hepatocellular carcinoma patient and two cutaneous melanoma patients.

The data were produced by immunoSEQ multiplex PCR, yet TCRdb's version contains in-frame clones alone and is incomplete. There are 36,000 or so clones in the sample; 70% to 85% occur only once, and approximately 10% lies in the top ten. Study-wide points: Relatively little clonal expansion, among the lowest observed, appeared in partial responders at 0.1-3.0 mg/kg. Averaging showed that CD8+ T cells had more expanded clones than CD4+ did.

A note on this clone: Its cognate antigen is unknown.

Source: CD4+ or CD8+ T cells sorted from blood, taken in a trial of the OX40 agonist ivuxolimab. The receptor was isolated from an adult with an advanced solid tumor such as melanoma, head and neck, liver or kidney cancer.

As DNA, the CDR3 is TGTGCCAGCAGCGTGACAATCGCCGGTGAAGCTTTCTTT. Translation gives CASSVTIAGEAFF. This rearrangement joins TRBV9 to TRBJ1-1; D gene ambiguous. The V gene's germline CDR1 is SGDLS and CDR2 YYNGEE. Deletions cut 2 bases from V and 7 bases from J, with 12 bases between. The CDR3 contains 13 residues.